Listed below are T cell receptor beta chains from one sample, sequenced in a study of T cell responses to AZD1222 COVID-19 vaccine. Generated by immunoSEQ multiplex PCR, the TCRdb table keeps only in-frame clones and is missing some. The top ten clones hold about 3% of a sample with around 160,000 clones, just over 90% of them seen once. Sequenced material: peripheral blood, taken on day 0 of MenACWY control vaccination. The source is an adult in good health. Each CDR3 is given with its conserved first and last residue. D genes are given only for firm matches. Clone size is not always given. Where it is, it says once, few, many or a class for expanded clones.

clone size | D gene | J gene | V gene | CDR3 protein | CDR3 DNA
. | . | TRBJ2-7 | TRBV4-1 | CASSQVPRNPKYEQYF | TGCGCCAGCAGCCAAGTACCCAGGAACCCCAAGTACGAGCAGTACTTC
few | . | TRBJ1-1 | TRBV6-2/TRBV6-3 | CASSYLGLRTEAFF | TGTGCCAGCAGTTACCTGGGGTTGAGGACTGAAGCTTTCTTT
. | TRBD2 | TRBJ2-3 | TRBV7-2 | CASSFSGSMGTDTQYF | TGTGCCAGCAGCTTTAGCGGGAGTATGGGCACAGATACGCAGTATTTT
. | . | TRBJ1-5 | TRBV3-1/TRBV3-2 | CASSQGVSNQPQHF | TGTGCCAGCAGCCAAGGCGTTAGCAATCAGCCCCAGCATTTT
. | . | TRBJ1-1 | TRBV27 | CASSFIRSTEAFF | TGTGCCAGCAGTTTTATCCGAAGCACTGAAGCTTTCTTT
. | . | TRBJ1-6 | TRBV5-6 | CASSSGRASYNSPLHF | TGTGCCAGCAGCTCCGGCCGGGCATCCTATAATTCACCCCTCCACTTT
once | . | TRBJ1-4 | TRBV7-9 | CASSPRGSEKLFF | TGTGCCAGCAGCCCCAGAGGTTCTGAAAAACTGTTTTTT
. | TRBD1 | TRBJ1-6 | TRBV5-5 | CASRFYRGGDSPLHF | TGTGCCAGCAGATTTTACAGGGGAGGGGATTCACCCCTCCACTTT
. | . | TRBJ1-2 | TRBV6-2/TRBV6-3 | CASSWGYGYTF | TGTGCCAGCAGCTGGGGTTATGGCTACACCTTC
. | . | TRBJ1-2 | TRBV3-1/TRBV3-2 | CASSQSIGPGSFWGYTF | TGTGCCAGCAGCCAATCTATCGGGCCAGGTTCCTTCTGGGGCTACACCTTC
. | . | TRBJ2-7 | TRBV7-9 | CASSPKGPYEQYF | TGTGCCAGCAGCCCCAAGGGGCCCTACGAGCAGTACTTC
. | TRBD2 | TRBJ2-1 | TRBV6-4 | CASSDASGGANEQFF | TGTGCCAGCAGTGACGCGAGCGGGGGGGCGAATGAGCAGTTCTTC
. | . | TRBJ1-3 | TRBV7-8 | CASRAAGGNTIYF | TGTGCCAGCAGGGCGGCTGGAGGAAACACCATATATTTT
. | . | TRBJ1-5 | TRBV10-2 | CASSHRLGLQPQHF | TGCGCCAGCAGCCACAGGTTAGGCCTACAGCCCCAGCATTTT
once | TRBD1 | TRBJ2-2 | TRBV5-4 | CASRRAGTANTGELFF | TGTGCCAGCAGGCGTGCCGGGACAGCGAACACCGGGGAGCTGTTTTTT
. | . | TRBJ2-2 | TRBV7-8 | CASSLKTRDGGRSSAPGELFF | TGTGCCAGCAGCCTTAAAACCCGGGACGGTGGAAGATCTTCCGCCCCCGGGGAGCTGTTTTTT
once | TRBD1 | TRBJ2-7 | TRBV12-3/TRBV12-4 | CASGWTGGSEQYF | TGTGCCAGCGGATGGACAGGGGGAAGCGAGCAGTACTTC
once | TRBD2 | TRBJ2-1 | TRBV18 | CASSPPGGRGYNEQFF | TGTGCCAGCTCACCACCGGGCGGGAGGGGATACAATGAGCAGTTCTTC
. | TRBD1 | TRBJ1-6 | TRBV30 | CAWSPRSGDRPSSYNSPLHF | TGTGCCTGGAGTCCACGTTCCGGGGACAGGCCGAGCTCCTATAATTCACCCCTCCACTTT
. | TRBD2 | TRBJ2-1 | TRBV19 | CASSITLAGPYNEQFF | TGTGCCAGTAGTATAACCCTAGCGGGACCCTACAATGAGCAGTTCTTC
. | . | TRBJ1-5 | TRBV28 | CASRRLTESNQPQHF | TGTGCCAGCAGGAGGCTAACAGAGAGTAATCAGCCCCAGCATTTT
. | . | TRBJ1-1 | TRBV28 | CASSPVLGPKEAFF | TGTGCCAGCAGTCCGGTGTTGGGACCCAAAGAAGCTTTCTTT
. | . | TRBJ1-1 | TRBV28 | CASGLLNTEAFF | TGTGCCAGCGGCTTATTGAACACTGAAGCTTTCTTT
. | . | TRBJ2-5 | TRBV6-2/TRBV6-3 | CASSLTYQETQYF | TGTGCCAGCAGTTTAACATACCAAGAGACCCAGTACTTC
. | . | TRBJ1-4 | TRBV5-1 | CASSSAAATNEKLFF | TGCGCCAGCAGCTCAGCGGCTGCAACTAATGAAAAACTGTTTTTT
. | TRBD1 | TRBJ1-2 | TRBV9 | CASSGQGSNGYTF | TGTGCCAGCAGCGGACAGGGGAGTAATGGCTACACCTTC
once | . | TRBJ2-1 | TRBV5-4 | CASSGGGSYNEQFF | TGTGCCAGCTCAGGGGGGGGTTCCTACAATGAGCAGTTCTTC
. | . | TRBJ1-1 | TRBV27 | CASSLSAGSTEAFF | TGTGCCAGCAGTTTATCGGCAGGGAGCACTGAAGCTTTCTTT
. | . | TRBJ2-2 | TRBV7-6 | CASSLADTFTGELFF | TGTGCCAGCAGCTTAGCGGACACTTTCACCGGGGAGCTGTTTTTT
. | . | TRBJ2-1 | TRBV5-6 | CASSLGPYNEQFF | TGTGCCAGCAGCTTGGGGCCCTACAATGAGCAGTTCTTC
. | TRBD1 | TRBJ1-2 | TRBV29-1 | CSVGGQPNYGYTF | TGCAGCGTTGGGGGACAGCCTAACTATGGCTACACCTTC
. | TRBD1 | TRBJ2-7 | TRBV5-4 | CASSLGGQGSYEQYF | TGTGCCAGCAGCTTGGGGGGACAGGGTTCCTACGAGCAGTACTTC
. | TRBD1 | TRBJ1-1 | TRBV5-1 | CASSWDRVNTEAFF | TGCGCCAGCAGCTGGGACAGGGTGAACACTGAAGCTTTCTTT
. | . | TRBJ1-3 | TRBV28 | CASSLWSGGSGNTIYF | TGTGCCAGCAGTTTATGGTCGGGGGGCTCTGGAAACACCATATATTTT
. | TRBD2 | TRBJ2-5 | TRBV4-1 | CASSDVGGGETQYF | TGCGCCAGCAGCGATGTGGGGGGGGGAGAGACCCAGTACTTC
. | TRBD2 | TRBJ2-3 | TRBV7-6 | CASRVLAGGSPSTDTQYF | TGTGCCAGCAGGGTACTAGCGGGAGGTTCCCCCAGCACAGATACGCAGTATTTT
. | . | TRBJ1-1 | TRBV5-1 | CASSSASWGTEAFF | TGCGCCAGCAGTTCGGCGTCTTGGGGGACTGAAGCTTTCTTT
. | . | TRBJ1-5 | TRBV4-1 | CASSQVGGQPQHF | TGCGCCAGCAGCCAAGTTGGCGGCCAGCCCCAGCATTTT
. | . | TRBJ1-5 | TRBV15 | CATSRASGNQPQHF | TGTGCCACCAGCAGAGCCTCCGGGAATCAGCCCCAGCATTTT
few | TRBD1 | TRBJ1-5 | TRBV7-9 | CASSINRGESNQPQHF | TGTGCCAGCAGCATTAACAGGGGGGAGAGCAATCAGCCCCAGCATTTT
. | . | TRBJ2-5 | TRBV9 | CASSAGGHQETQYF | TGTGCCAGCAGCGCTGGGGGGCACCAAGAGACCCAGTACTTC
once | TRBD1 | TRBJ2-7 | TRBV6-1 | CASSEATGGTYEQYF | TGTGCCAGCAGTGAGGCTACAGGGGGAACCTACGAGCAGTACTTC
. | TRBD1 | TRBJ1-5 | TRBV3-1/TRBV3-2 | CASSNRDSHQPQHF | TGTGCCAGCAGCAACCGGGACAGTCATCAGCCCCAGCATTTT
few | TRBD1 | TRBJ1-2 | TRBV18 | CASSQRDRGLANYGYTF | TGTGCCAGCTCACAGCGGGACAGGGGCCTCGCTAACTATGGCTACACCTTC
. | TRBD2 | TRBJ2-3 | TRBV30 | CAWSGPRAGGFADTQYF | TGTGCCTGGAGTGGCCCCCGAGCGGGAGGTTTTGCAGATACGCAGTATTTT
. | TRBD1 | TRBJ2-7 | TRBV27 | CASSQGQGSSYEQYF | TGTGCCAGCAGTCAGGGACAGGGGAGCTCCTACGAGCAGTACTTC
. | . | TRBJ1-4 | TRBV20-1 | CRLTGNEKLFF | TGCAGACTAACAGGGAATGAAAAACTGTTTTTT
. | TRBD2 | TRBJ2-1 | TRBV5-4 | CASSLEGGGAYNEQFF | TGTGCCAGCAGCTTGGAGGGCGGGGGGGCCTACAATGAGCAGTTCTTC
. | . | TRBJ2-7 | TRBV5-5 | CASSRQPQDTHEQYF | TGTGCCAGCAGCCGACAGCCCCAAGATACCCACGAGCAGTACTTC
few | . | TRBJ1-4 | TRBV5-1 | CASSLAGSTNEKLFF | TGCGCCAGCAGCTTGGCTGGTTCAACTAATGAAAAACTGTTTTTT
. | . | TRBJ1-1 | TRBV5-1 | CASSLTTNTEAFF | TGCGCCAGCAGCTTGACGACGAACACTGAAGCTTTCTTT
. | TRBD2 | TRBJ2-7 | TRBV7-2 | CASSLRGDYEQYF | TGTGCCAGCAGCTTGCGGGGGGACTACGAGCAGTACTTC
. | . | TRBJ1-2 | TRBV19 | CASSPTWDTDYGYTF | TGTGCCAGTAGTCCAACCTGGGACACAGACTATGGCTACACCTTC
. | . | TRBJ1-2 | TRBV19 | CASSIIGAGAYGYTF | TGTGCCAGTAGTATTATAGGGGCAGGGGCGTATGGCTACACCTTC
. | . | TRBJ2-3 | TRBV18 | CASSPMDGFTDTQYF | TGTGCCAGCTCACCCATGGATGGTTTCACAGATACGCAGTATTTT
. | . | TRBJ2-7 | TRBV19 | CASSIEGSYEQYF | TGTGCCAGTAGTATAGAGGGGAGCTACGAGCAGTACTTC
. | . | TRBJ1-5 | TRBV5-1 | CASSLSGFGQPQHF | TGCGCCAGCAGCTTGTCGGGGTTTGGGCAGCCCCAGCATTTT
. | . | TRBJ2-7 | TRBV12-3/TRBV12-4 | CASTPGSGGEQYF | TGTGCCAGCACCCCGGGGTCTGGGGGCGAGCAGTACTTC
once | . | TRBJ2-7 | TRBV7-8 | CASSLEGESYEQYF | TGTGCCAGCAGCTTAGAAGGGGAGAGCTACGAGCAGTACTTC